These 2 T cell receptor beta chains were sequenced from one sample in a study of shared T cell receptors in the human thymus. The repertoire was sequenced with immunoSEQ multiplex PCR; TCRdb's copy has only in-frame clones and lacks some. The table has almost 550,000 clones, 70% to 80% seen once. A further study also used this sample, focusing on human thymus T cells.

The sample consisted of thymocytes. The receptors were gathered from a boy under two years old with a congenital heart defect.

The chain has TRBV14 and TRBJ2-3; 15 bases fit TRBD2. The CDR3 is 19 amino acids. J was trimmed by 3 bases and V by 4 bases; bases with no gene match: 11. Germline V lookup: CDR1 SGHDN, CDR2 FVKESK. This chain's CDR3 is CASSRGTSGRPPDTDTQYF. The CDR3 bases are TGTGCCAGCAGCCGAGGGACTAGCGGGAGGCCGCCTGATACAGATACGCAGTATTTT.

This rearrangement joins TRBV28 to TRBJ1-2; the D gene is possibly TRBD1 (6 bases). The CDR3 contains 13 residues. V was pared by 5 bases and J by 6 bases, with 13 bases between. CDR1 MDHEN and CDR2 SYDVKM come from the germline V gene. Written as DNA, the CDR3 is TGTGCCAGCAGTCTAAACGGGGGGCATGGCTACACCTTC. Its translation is CASSLNGGHGYTF.